A selection of T cell receptor beta chains follows, all from one sample in a study of cytomegalovirus exposure and HLA in healthy donors. TCRdb keeps only in-frame clones here, not all; method: immunoSEQ multiplex PCR. Counted here are roughly 100,000 clones, 76% occurring once; the ten biggest clones make up around 5.3%. Sequenced sample: PBMCs. The receptor set was obtained from a young man in good health and CMV-seropositive. CDR3s include the opening cysteine and the closing phenylalanine or tryptophan. Each record gives: V gene, J gene, clone size, D gene, CDR3 protein, CDR3 DNA. The D gene is left open where the match is weak. Clone size is shown for a subset of rows, as once, few, many or a class of expanded clone.

v_gene: TRBV4-1; j_gene: TRBJ2-3; abundance: .; d_gene: .; CDR3aa: CASSQPLRDTQYF; CDR3nt: TGCGCCAGCAGCCAGCCCCTACGGGATACGCAGTATTTT
v_gene: TRBV28; j_gene: TRBJ2-3; abundance: .; d_gene: .; CDR3aa: CASLGSATDTQYF; CDR3nt: TGTGCCAGTCTGGGGAGCGCCACAGATACGCAGTATTTT
v_gene: TRBV7-6; j_gene: TRBJ2-5; abundance: .; d_gene: .; CDR3aa: CASSLLPPGETQYF; CDR3nt: TGTGCCAGCAGTTTGCTCCCCCCAGGAGAGACCCAGTACTTC
v_gene: TRBV4-3; j_gene: TRBJ1-5; abundance: few; d_gene: .; CDR3aa: CASSQEGWDQPQHF; CDR3nt: TGCGCCAGCAGCCAAGAGGGCTGGGATCAGCCCCAGCATTTT
v_gene: TRBV27; j_gene: TRBJ2-3; abundance: .; d_gene: .; CDR3aa: CASSLGGDTQYF; CDR3nt: TGTGCCAGCAGTTTAGGCGGCGATACGCAGTATTTT
v_gene: TRBV7-2; j_gene: TRBJ1-1; abundance: .; d_gene: .; CDR3aa: CASSLTVNTEAFF; CDR3nt: TGTGCCAGCAGCCTGACAGTTAACACTGAAGCTTTCTTT
v_gene: TRBV7-3; j_gene: TRBJ2-1; abundance: once; d_gene: .; CDR3aa: CASSLTGGTNEQFF; CDR3nt: TGTGCCAGCAGCTTAACTGGGGGCACCAATGAGCAGTTCTTC
v_gene: TRBV7-9; j_gene: TRBJ2-2; abundance: .; d_gene: TRBD1; CDR3aa: CASNRIGTGSTGELFF; CDR3nt: TGTGCCAGCAACCGAATCGGGACAGGGAGCACCGGGGAGCTGTTTTTT
v_gene: TRBV27; j_gene: TRBJ1-4; abundance: .; d_gene: .; CDR3aa: CASSLLTSSGAGEKLFF; CDR3nt: TGTGCCAGCAGTTTATTGACTTCGTCAGGGGCGGGTGAAAAACTGTTTTTT
v_gene: TRBV29-1; j_gene: TRBJ1-1; abundance: few; d_gene: .; CDR3aa: CSVLMQGTEAFF; CDR3nt: TGCAGCGTTCTAATGCAGGGCACTGAAGCTTTCTTT
v_gene: TRBV29-1; j_gene: TRBJ2-1; abundance: .; d_gene: TRBD2; CDR3aa: CSASIAGVGYNEQFF; CDR3nt: TGCAGCGCCTCCATAGCGGGAGTGGGCTACAATGAGCAGTTCTTC
v_gene: TRBV6-1; j_gene: TRBJ2-3; abundance: .; d_gene: .; CDR3aa: CATTLKTDTDTQYF; CDR3nt: TGTGCCACCACACTGAAGACAGACACAGATACGCAGTATTTT
v_gene: TRBV5-1; j_gene: TRBJ1-3; abundance: .; d_gene: .; CDR3aa: CASSLDGTYGNTIYF; CDR3nt: TGCGCCAGCAGCTTGGACGGGACTTATGGAAACACCATATATTTT
v_gene: TRBV5-4; j_gene: TRBJ1-1; abundance: once; d_gene: .; CDR3aa: CASSTRDIVSTEAFF; CDR3nt: TGTGCCAGCAGCACCCGGGACATCGTTTCCACTGAAGCTTTCTTT
v_gene: TRBV4-1; j_gene: TRBJ1-1; abundance: .; d_gene: .; CDR3aa: CASSQEQRAPRVTEAFF; CDR3nt: TGCGCCAGCAGCCAAGAACAGAGGGCGCCAAGGGTCACTGAAGCTTTCTTT
v_gene: TRBV9; j_gene: TRBJ2-5; abundance: .; d_gene: .; CDR3aa: CASSGGQAKPGLAPLENETQYF; CDR3nt: TGTGCCAGCAGCGGGGGACAGGCAAAACCGGGACTAGCCCCCTTAGAAAACGAGACCCAGTACTTC
v_gene: TRBV18; j_gene: TRBJ2-5; abundance: .; d_gene: TRBD1; CDR3aa: CASSSTDREEETQYF; CDR3nt: TGTGCCAGCTCATCGACGGACAGGGAGGAGGAGACCCAGTACTTC
v_gene: TRBV28; j_gene: TRBJ2-1; abundance: .; d_gene: TRBD2; CDR3aa: CASSPALGLADNEQFF; CDR3nt: TGTGCCAGCAGTCCCGCCCTAGGGCTAGCGGACAATGAGCAGTTCTTC
v_gene: TRBV9; j_gene: TRBJ2-7; abundance: .; d_gene: .; CDR3aa: CASSPGLPYEQYF; CDR3nt: TGTGCCAGCAGCCCCGGACTCCCCTACGAGCAGTACTTC
v_gene: TRBV27; j_gene: TRBJ1-1; abundance: .; d_gene: TRBD1; CDR3aa: CASSLERTGMLETEAFF; CDR3nt: TGTGCCAGCAGTTTAGAGAGGACAGGGATGCTGGAAACTGAAGCTTTCTTT
v_gene: TRBV27; j_gene: TRBJ2-2; abundance: .; d_gene: .; CDR3aa: CASGERETGELFF; CDR3nt: TGTGCCAGCGGGGAGCGCGAGACCGGGGAGCTGTTTTTT
v_gene: TRBV11-3; j_gene: TRBJ1-1; abundance: .; d_gene: .; CDR3aa: CASSPRDNTEAFF; CDR3nt: TGTGCCAGCAGCCCCAGGGATAACACTGAAGCTTTCTTT
v_gene: TRBV7-9; j_gene: TRBJ1-6; abundance: once; d_gene: TRBD1; CDR3aa: CSSSSTGDRASPLHF; CDR3nt: TGTTCCAGCAGCTCGACAGGGGACCGGGCGTCACCCCTCCACTTT
v_gene: TRBV15; j_gene: TRBJ2-7; abundance: .; d_gene: .; CDR3aa: CATSRDSSAGESYEQYF; CDR3nt: TGTGCCACCAGCAGAGATTCATCGGCAGGGGAATCCTACGAGCAGTACTTC